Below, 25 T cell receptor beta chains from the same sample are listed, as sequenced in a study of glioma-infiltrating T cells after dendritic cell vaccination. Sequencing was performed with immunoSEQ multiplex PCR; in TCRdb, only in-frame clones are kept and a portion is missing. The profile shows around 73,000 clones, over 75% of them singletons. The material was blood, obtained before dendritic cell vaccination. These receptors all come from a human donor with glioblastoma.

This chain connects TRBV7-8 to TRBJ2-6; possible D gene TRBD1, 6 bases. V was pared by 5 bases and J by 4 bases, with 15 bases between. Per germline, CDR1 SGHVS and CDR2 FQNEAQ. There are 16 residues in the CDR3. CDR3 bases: TGTGCCAGCAGCCACTCCAGGGGTGCCGGGGCCAACGTCCTGACTTTC. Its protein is CASSHSRGAGANVLTF. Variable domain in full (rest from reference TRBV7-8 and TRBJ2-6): GAGVSQSPRYKVAKRGQDVALRCDPISGHVSLFWYQQALGQGPEFLTYFQNEAQLDKSGLPSDRFFAERPEGSVSTLKIQRTQQEDSAVYLCASSHSRGAGANVLTFGAGSRLTVL.

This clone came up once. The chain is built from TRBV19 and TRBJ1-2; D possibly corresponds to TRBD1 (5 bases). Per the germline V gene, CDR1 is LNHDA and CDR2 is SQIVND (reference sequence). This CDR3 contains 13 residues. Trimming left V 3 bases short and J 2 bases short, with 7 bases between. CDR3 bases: TGTGCCAGTAGTATCCAGGGAAACTATGGCTACACCTTC. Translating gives CASSIQGNYGYTF.

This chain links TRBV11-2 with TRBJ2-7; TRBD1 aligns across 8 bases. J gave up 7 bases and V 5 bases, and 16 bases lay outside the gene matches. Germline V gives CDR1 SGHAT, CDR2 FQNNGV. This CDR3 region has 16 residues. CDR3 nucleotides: TGTGCCAGCAGCCACCCGGGCGACAGGGGACTGTTGGAGCAGTACTTC. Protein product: CASSHPGDRGLLEQYF.

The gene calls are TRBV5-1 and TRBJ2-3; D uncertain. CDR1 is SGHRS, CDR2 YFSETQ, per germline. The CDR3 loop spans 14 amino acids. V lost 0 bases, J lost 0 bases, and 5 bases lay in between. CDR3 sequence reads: CASSLEPSTDTQYF. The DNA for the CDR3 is TGCGCCAGCAGCTTGGAGCCTAGCACAGATACGCAGTATTTT.

The CDR3 DNA reads TGTGCCAGCAGTCTTAGCGGCACCGGGGAGCTGTTTTTT. This codes for CASSLSGTGELFF. The chain couples TRBV28 to TRBJ2-2, with D possibly being TRBD2 (6 bases). Germline V gene sequence: CDR1 MDHEN, CDR2 SYDVKM. CDR3 length: 13 residues. V lost 5 bases to trimming and J lost 4 bases, with 8 bases between them.

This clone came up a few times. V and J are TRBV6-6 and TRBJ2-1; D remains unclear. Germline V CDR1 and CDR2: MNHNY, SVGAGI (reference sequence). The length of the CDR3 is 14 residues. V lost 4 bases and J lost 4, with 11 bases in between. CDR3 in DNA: TGTGCCAGCAGTTCCCCCCCGAGGTACAATGAGCAGTTCTTC. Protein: CASSSPPRYNEQFF.

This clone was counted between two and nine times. CDR3 coding DNA: TGTGCCAGCAGTCAGGACTCTGGAAACACCATATATTTT. The encoded protein is CASSQDSGNTIYF. The chain uses TRBV2 and TRBJ1-3, with D unclear. V gave up 5 bases and J gave up 0 bases, with 5 bases separating them. The CDR3 spans 13 residues. Germline-derived CDR1 and CDR2 are SNHLY and FYNNEI.

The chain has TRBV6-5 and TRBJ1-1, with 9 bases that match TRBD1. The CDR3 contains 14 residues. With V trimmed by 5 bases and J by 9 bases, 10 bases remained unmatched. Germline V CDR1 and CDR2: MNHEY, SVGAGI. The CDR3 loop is CASSTTDRGTKAFF. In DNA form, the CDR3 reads TGTGCCAGCAGTACAACCGACAGGGGGACGAAAGCTTTCTTT.

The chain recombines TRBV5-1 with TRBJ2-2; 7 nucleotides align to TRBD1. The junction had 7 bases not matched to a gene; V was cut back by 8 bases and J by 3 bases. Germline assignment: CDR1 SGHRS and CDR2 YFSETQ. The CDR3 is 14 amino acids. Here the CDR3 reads CARIGTEYTGELFF. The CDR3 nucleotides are TGCGCCAGAATCGGGACAGAATACACCGGGGAGCTGTTTTTT.

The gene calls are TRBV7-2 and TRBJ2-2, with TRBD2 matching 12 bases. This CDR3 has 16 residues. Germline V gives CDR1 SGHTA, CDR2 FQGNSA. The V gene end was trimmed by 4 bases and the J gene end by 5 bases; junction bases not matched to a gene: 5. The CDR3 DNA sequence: TGTGCCAGCAGCTACCTAGCGGGGGGGCGGACCGGGGAGCTGTTTTTT. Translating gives CASSYLAGGRTGELFF.

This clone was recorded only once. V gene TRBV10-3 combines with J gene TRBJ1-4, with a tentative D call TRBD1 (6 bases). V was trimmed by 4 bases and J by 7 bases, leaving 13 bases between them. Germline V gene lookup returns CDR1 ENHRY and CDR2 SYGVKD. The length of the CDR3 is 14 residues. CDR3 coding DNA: TGTGCCATCAGTGTTGCAGGGGATCTTGAAAAACTGTTTTTT. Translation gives CAISVAGDLEKLFF.

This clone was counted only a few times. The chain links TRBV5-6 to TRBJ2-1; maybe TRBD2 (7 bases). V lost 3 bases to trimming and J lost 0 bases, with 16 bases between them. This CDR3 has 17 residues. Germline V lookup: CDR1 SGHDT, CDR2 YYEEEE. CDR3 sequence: CASSSRGLMSSYNEQFF. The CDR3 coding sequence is TGTGCCAGCAGCTCCAGGGGACTAATGAGCTCCTACAATGAGCAGTTCTTC.

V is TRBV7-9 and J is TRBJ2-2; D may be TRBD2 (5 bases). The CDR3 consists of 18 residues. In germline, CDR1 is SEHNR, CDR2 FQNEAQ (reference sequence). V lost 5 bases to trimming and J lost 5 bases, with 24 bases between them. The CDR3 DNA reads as TGTGCCAGCAGCGACTCGTTCCTTGGAGTTCGGAGGACCGGGGAGCTGTTTTTT. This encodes CASSDSFLGVRRTGELFF.

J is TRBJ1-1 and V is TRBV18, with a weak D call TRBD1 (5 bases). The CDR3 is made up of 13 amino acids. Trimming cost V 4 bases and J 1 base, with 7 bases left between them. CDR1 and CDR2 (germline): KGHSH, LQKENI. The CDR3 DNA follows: TGTGCCAGCTCACAAGACAGGAACACTGAAGCTTTCTTT. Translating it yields CASSQDRNTEAFF.

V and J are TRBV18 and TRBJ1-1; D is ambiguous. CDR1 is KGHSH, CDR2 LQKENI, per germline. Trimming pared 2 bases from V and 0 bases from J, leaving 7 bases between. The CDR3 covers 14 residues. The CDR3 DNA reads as TGTGCCAGCTCACCAACCGGGTTGAACACTGAAGCTTTCTTT. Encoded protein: CASSPTGLNTEAFF.

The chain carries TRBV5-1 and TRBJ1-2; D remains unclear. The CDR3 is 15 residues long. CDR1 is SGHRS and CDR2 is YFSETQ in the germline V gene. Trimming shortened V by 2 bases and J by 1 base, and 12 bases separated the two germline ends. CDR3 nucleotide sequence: TGCGCCAGCAGCTTTGAGGCAGCCGTTAACTATGGCTACACCTTC. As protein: CASSFEAAVNYGYTF.

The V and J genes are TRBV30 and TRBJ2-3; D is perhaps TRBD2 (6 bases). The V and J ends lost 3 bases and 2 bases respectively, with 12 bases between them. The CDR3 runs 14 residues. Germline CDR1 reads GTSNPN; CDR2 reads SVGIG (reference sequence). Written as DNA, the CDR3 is TGTGCCTGGAGAGGACTATACTACACAGATACGCAGTATTTT. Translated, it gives CAWRGLYYTDTQYF.

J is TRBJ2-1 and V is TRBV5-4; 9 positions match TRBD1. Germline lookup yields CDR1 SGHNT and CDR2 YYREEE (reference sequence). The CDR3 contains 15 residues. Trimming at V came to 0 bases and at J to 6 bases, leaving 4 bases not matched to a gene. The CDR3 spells CASSLATGGLNEQFF. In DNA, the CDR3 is TGTGCCAGCAGCTTGGCGACAGGGGGGCTCAATGAGCAGTTCTTC.

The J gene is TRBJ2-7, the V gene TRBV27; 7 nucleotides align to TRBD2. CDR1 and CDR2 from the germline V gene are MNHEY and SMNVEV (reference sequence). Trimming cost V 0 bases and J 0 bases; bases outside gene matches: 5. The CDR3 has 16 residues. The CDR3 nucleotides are TGTGCCAGCAGTTTATCCGGCGGGAGAAGCTCCTACGAGCAGTACGTC. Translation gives CASSLSGGRSSYEQYV.

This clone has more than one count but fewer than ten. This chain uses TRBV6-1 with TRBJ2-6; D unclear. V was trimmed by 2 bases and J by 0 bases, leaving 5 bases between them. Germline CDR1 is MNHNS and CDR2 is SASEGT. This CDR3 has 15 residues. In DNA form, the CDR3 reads TGTGCCAGCAGTGAACTTAGCTCTGGGGCCAACGTCCTGACTTTC. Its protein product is CASSELSSGANVLTF.

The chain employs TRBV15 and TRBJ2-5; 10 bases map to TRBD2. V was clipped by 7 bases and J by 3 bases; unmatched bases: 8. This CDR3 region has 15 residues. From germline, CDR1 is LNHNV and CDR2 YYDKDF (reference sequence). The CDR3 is CATTPGTSAKETQYF. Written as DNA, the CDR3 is TGTGCCACCACCCCCGGGACTAGCGCTAAAGAGACCCAGTACTTC.

CDR3 coding DNA: TGTGCCAGCAGTCGAGCCGAGGGCTCCTACAATGAGCAGTTCTTC. Translating gives CASSRAEGSYNEQFF. The chain carries TRBV6-1 and TRBJ2-1, with a weak D call TRBD2 (5 bases). Germline loops: CDR1 MNHNS, CDR2 SASEGT. The CDR3 spans 15 residues. V lost 5 bases to trimming and J lost 0 bases, with 11 bases between them.

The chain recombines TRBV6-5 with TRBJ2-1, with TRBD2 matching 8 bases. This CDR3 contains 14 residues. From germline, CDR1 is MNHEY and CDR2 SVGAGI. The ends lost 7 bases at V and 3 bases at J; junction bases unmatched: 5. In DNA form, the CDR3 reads TGTGCCAGCACCCAGCGGGGGTTCTACAATGAGCAGTTCTTC. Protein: CASTQRGFYNEQFF.

The CDR3 loop reads CASNRAPYNEQFF. Written as DNA, the CDR3 is TGTGCCAGCAACAGAGCCCCCTACAATGAGCAGTTCTTC. V is TRBV2 and J is TRBJ2-1; D is ambiguous. This CDR3 region has 13 residues. CDR1 is SNHLY and CDR2 is FYNNEI in the germline V gene. The ends were cut back, 7 bases at V and 2 bases at J, with 9 bases in the middle.

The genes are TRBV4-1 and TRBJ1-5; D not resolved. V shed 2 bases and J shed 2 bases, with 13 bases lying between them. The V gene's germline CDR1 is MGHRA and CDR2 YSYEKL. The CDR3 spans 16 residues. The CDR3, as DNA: TGCGCCAGCAGCCAAACGCGGGGTTTTGGCAATCAGCCCCAGCATTTT. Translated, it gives CASSQTRGFGNQPQHF.